These 19 T cell receptor beta chains were all obtained from the same sample, sequenced in a study of control samples from healthy donors and cancer patients. Profiled with immunoSEQ multiplex PCR; TCRdb holds only in-frame clones, not every one. Of about 100,000 clones detected, roughly 90% appear once; the ten largest clones hold 18%. The sample was blood. Receptors originate from a woman between 50 and 59 years old in good health.

The chain carries TRBV11-2 and TRBJ1-2, with D possibly TRBD1 on 5 matching bases. The germline V gene has CDR1 SGHAT and CDR2 FQNNGV. The CDR3 loop spans 15 amino acids. The germline V and J ends were trimmed by 5 bases and 0 bases, with 13 bases remaining between them. The CDR3 here is CASSTIQGSNYGYTF. In DNA form, the CDR3 reads TGTGCCAGCAGCACCATTCAGGGTTCTAACTATGGCTACACCTTC.

This chain uses TRBV29-1 with TRBJ2-1, with 7 bases that match TRBD2. Trimming removed 8 bases from V and 7 bases from J; junction bases left unmatched: 23. CDR3 length: 17 amino acids. Germline V gives CDR1 SQVTM, CDR2 ANQGSEA. For the CDR3, the DNA is TGCAGCCTGACCGGGGAGGTAGCGGGCGGGAGTTTTAATGAGCAGTTCTTC. Protein sequence: CSLTGEVAGGSFNEQFF.

The V and J genes are TRBV7-6 and TRBJ2-1, with D maybe TRBD1 (6 bases). Germline V gene lookup returns CDR1 SGHVS and CDR2 FNYEAQ. CDR3 length equals 13 residues. The germline V and J ends were trimmed by 5 bases and 5 bases, with 10 bases remaining between them. This chain's CDR3 is CASSPWTDNEQFF. CDR3 DNA: TGTGCCAGCAGCCCTTGGACAGACAATGAGCAGTTCTTC.

The CDR3 sequence: CATTPHGDNEQFF. The CDR3, as DNA: TGTGCCACCACTCCCCATGGGGACAATGAGCAGTTCTTC. This chain links TRBV25-1 with TRBJ2-1; D ambiguous. This CDR3 has 13 residues. V lost 10 bases, J lost 5 bases, and 15 bases lay in between. Germline CDR1 and CDR2: MGHDK and SYGVNS.

The genes are TRBV19 and TRBJ2-6; 8 nucleotides line up with TRBD1. V shed 6 bases and J 2 bases; nucleotides not matched to a gene: 6. Germline V gives CDR1 LNHDA, CDR2 SQIVND (reference sequence). The CDR3 sequence is 16 residues long. The CDR3 sequence is CASRNGQGTGANVLTF. The CDR3 region has the DNA TGTGCCAGTAGGAACGGACAGGGAACTGGGGCCAACGTCCTGACTTTC.

The rearrangement uses TRBV5-5 and TRBJ2-7; 7 bases match TRBD2. Germline CDR1 is SGHKS and CDR2 is YYEKEE (reference sequence). J lost 6 bases, V lost 0 bases, and 9 bases had no gene match. The length of the CDR3 is 15 residues. CDR3 sequence (DNA): TGTGCCAGCAGCTTGGAGGGAGGGCTCAATGGCGAGCAGTACGTC. The encoded protein is CASSLEGGLNGEQYV.

This clone was seen a handful of times. In nucleotides, the CDR3 is TGTGCCAGCAGTTTCACAGGGCTAAGGAGCGACTATGGCTACACCTTC. It translates to CASSFTGLRSDYGYTF. The V gene is TRBV27, the J gene TRBJ1-2; the D gene is possibly TRBD1 (6 bases). Trimming took off 3 bases at V and 3 bases at J, with 17 bases between the two ends. This CDR3 spans 16 amino acids. Germline CDR1 and CDR2: MNHEY and SMNVEV (reference sequence).

The V gene is TRBV7-2, the J gene TRBJ1-3, with TRBD1 as a possible D gene (5 bases). The CDR3 covers 14 residues. V lost 5 bases and J 3 bases, leaving 11 bases between the germline ends. Germline CDR1 and CDR2: SGHTA and FQGNSA. The CDR3 protein is CASSRGGGGNTIYF. In nucleotides, the CDR3 is TGTGCCAGCAGCCGCGGGGGAGGTGGAAACACCATATATTTT.

The V gene is TRBV9, the J gene TRBJ2-2, with a possible D match to TRBD2 (6 bases). V was clipped by 1 base and J by 5 bases, with 9 bases between them. This CDR3 has 14 amino acids. Germline V gives CDR1 SGDLS, CDR2 YYNGEE. For the CDR3, the DNA is TGTGCCAGCAGCGTATTAGCGGAGACCGGGGAGCTGTTTTTT. Residues: CASSVLAETGELFF.

The J gene is TRBJ2-4, the V gene TRBV3-1 (or the pseudogene TRBV3-2); tentative D call: TRBD2 (5 bases). This CDR3 region has 22 residues. Germline V gene lookup returns CDR1 LGHDT and CDR2 YNNKEL (reference sequence). The V and J ends lost 1 base and 0 bases respectively, with 28 bases between them. DNA for the CDR3: TGTGCCAGCAGCCAAGGCACGGGCCGAGGGCTTGATAGAGACGTAGCCAAAAACATTCAGTACTTC. This translates into CASSQGTGRGLDRDVAKNIQYF.

The genes are TRBV29-1 and TRBJ2-7; 8 nucleotides agree with TRBD1. The CDR3 contains 12 residues. From germline, CDR1 is SQVTM and CDR2 ANQGSEA. V was pared by 5 bases and J by 5 bases, with 5 bases of the junction left unmatched. CDR3 sequence (DNA): TGCAGCGTTCTGACAGGGGTGAACGAGCAGTACGTC. Amino acids: CSVLTGVNEQYV.

The chain uses TRBV6-5 and TRBJ1-2; 7 nucleotides align to TRBD1. Germline V gene data show CDR1 as MNHEY and CDR2 as SVGAGI. V shed 8 bases, J shed 6 bases, and the junction held 3 bases outside the gene matches. CDR3 length equals 11 residues. The CDR3 region is CASQQGNGYTF. The CDR3 DNA is TGTGCCAGCCAACAGGGGAATGGCTACACCTTC.

The chain links TRBV11-3 to TRBJ2-5; 8 bases align to TRBD2. The CDR3 length is 16 residues. The junction had 8 bases not matched to a gene; V was cut back by 3 bases and J by 2 bases. Germline lookup yields CDR1 SGHNT and CDR2 YENEEA. CDR3 amino acids: CASSFGAGAPQETQYF. The CDR3 DNA sequence: TGTGCCAGCAGCTTTGGAGCGGGGGCGCCACAAGAGACCCAGTACTTC.

The rearrangement joins TRBV3-1 (or the pseudogene TRBV3-2) to TRBJ2-7; 9 positions agree with TRBD2. CDR3 length: 17 amino acids. J lost 3 bases, V lost 1 base, and 10 bases had no gene match. Looked up from germline, CDR1 is LGHDT and CDR2 is YNNKEL (reference sequence). This CDR3 is CASSQAIPGLANYEQYV. DNA of the CDR3: TGTGCCAGCAGCCAAGCGATCCCTGGACTAGCGAACTACGAGCAGTACGTC.

The chain combines TRBV5-1 with TRBJ2-5, with TRBD2 identical over 8 bases. Germline values: CDR1 SGHRS, CDR2 YFSETQ. The CDR3 extends over 14 amino acids. After removal of 3 bases from V and 3 bases from J, the junction contained 4 bases not matched to a gene. In DNA form, the CDR3 reads TGCGCCAGCAGCTCGCGGGGGGCGGAAGAGACCCAGTACTTC. Amino acid sequence: CASSSRGAEETQYF.

The V gene is TRBV5-6, the J gene TRBJ2-1; the D gene is possibly TRBD1 (6 bases). V was shortened by 4 bases and J by 14 bases, with 13 bases between the two germline ends. The CDR3 runs 11 residues. Germline values: CDR1 SGHDT, CDR2 YYEEEE. CDR3 in amino acids: CASSTGRGEFF. The CDR3 nucleotides are TGTGCCAGCAGCACAGGGCGTGGGGAGTTCTTC.

The gene calls are TRBV6-5 and TRBJ1-1; D uncertain. This CDR3 is built from 12 residues. V dropped 2 bases and J dropped 7 bases, with 8 bases sitting between them. From germline, CDR1 is MNHEY and CDR2 SVGAGI. The CDR3 protein is CASSYPGLEAFF. The CDR3 bases are TGTGCCAGCAGTTACCCCGGACTTGAAGCTTTCTTT.

The gene calls are TRBV18 and TRBJ2-1, with TRBD2 matching 8 bases. The CDR3 has 16 amino acids. V lost 0 bases, J lost 4 bases, and 5 bases stayed unmatched. CDR1 and CDR2 (germline): KGHSH, LQKENI. The CDR3 protein is CASSPPTSAKYNEQFF. The CDR3 region has the DNA TGTGCCAGCTCACCACCGACTAGCGCCAAATACAATGAGCAGTTCTTC. The full variable domain, rest sourced from reference TRBV18 and TRBJ2-1, is NAGVMQNPRHLVRRRGQEARLRCSPMKGHSHVYWYRQLPEEGLKFMVYLQKENIIDESGMPKERFSAEFPKEGPSILRIQQVVRGDSAAYFCASSPPTSAKYNEQFFGPGTRLTVL.

This clone came up a few times. This chain connects TRBV27 to TRBJ1-1, with D hard to call. V was clipped by 5 bases and J by 0 bases, with 10 bases between them. The CDR3 totals 14 residues. CDR1 is MNHEY and CDR2 is SMNVEV in the germline V gene (reference sequence). The DNA of the CDR3 is TGTGCCAGCAGTCGGGCGAACCTGAACACTGAAGCTTTCTTT. As protein: CASSRANLNTEAFF.